The T cell receptor (beta chain) under discussion was sequenced for a study of response to subunit inactivated influenza vaccine. Study-wide findings and caveats: Seasonal influenza vaccination, on each occasion, was suggested by the authors to recruit few new T cells.

The CDR3 is 15 residues long. Germline CDR1 DFQATT, CDR2 SNEGSKA (reference sequence). V dropped 5 bases and J dropped 0; count of bases not matched to a gene: 10. MiXCR, applied by TCRdb to the RT-PCR reads, yields one record per CDR3 protein. The table lists about 780,000 distinct CDR3 sequences, roughly 20% of them singletons. This clonotype has more than one count but fewer than ten. Its antigen is unidentified. The sequence was collected from a man aged 50-59 years who received an inactivated influenza vaccine. This chain connects TRBV20-1 to TRBJ2-7; 7 bases fit TRBD1. The sequencing used PBMCs from blood, collected less than 6 days after vaccination. This CDR3 reads CSAPRVTGSSYEQYF. CDR3 coding DNA: TGCAGTGCTCCTCGGGTGACAGGGAGCTCCTACGAGCAGTACTTC.